A selection of T cell receptor beta chains follows, all from one sample in a study of OX40 agonist ivuxolimab in advanced cancers. The method was immunoSEQ multiplex PCR; TCRdb's version includes in-frame clones alone and lacks a portion of them. The top ten clones hold about 25% of a sample with tens of thousands of clones, approximately 82% of them seen once. The starting material was CD4+ or CD8+ T cells sorted from blood, obtained in a trial of the OX40 agonist ivuxolimab. These receptors came from an adult with an advanced solid tumor such as melanoma, head and neck, liver or kidney cancer. Each CDR3 is given with its conserved first and last residue. The order of the fields is J gene, D gene, V gene, clone size, CDR3 DNA, CDR3 protein. D genes are given only for firm matches. Clone size is stated in some rows and not others, as once, few, many or a class when expanded.

j_call: TRBJ1-2
d_call: .
v_call: TRBV7-9
clone_size: .
cdr3_nt: TGTGCCAGCAGCTTTGTGGGGGCTAACTATGGCTACACCTTC
cdr3_aa: CASSFVGANYGYTF

j_call: TRBJ1-2
d_call: .
v_call: TRBV9
clone_size: .
cdr3_nt: TGTGCCAGCAGCGTAGGGAGCAGGGACTATGGCTACACCTTC
cdr3_aa: CASSVGSRDYGYTF

j_call: TRBJ1-2
d_call: .
v_call: TRBV7-8
clone_size: .
cdr3_nt: TGTGCCAGCAGTTCTAGTGGGGGCTGGGGCTCCTATGGCTACACCTTC
cdr3_aa: CASSSSGGWGSYGYTF

j_call: TRBJ2-1
d_call: .
v_call: TRBV18
clone_size: few
cdr3_nt: TGTGCCAGCTCACCACGTAGGCTTGAGCAGTTCTTC
cdr3_aa: CASSPRRLEQFF

j_call: TRBJ2-7
d_call: .
v_call: TRBV7-2
clone_size: few
cdr3_nt: TGTGCCAGCAGCTTAGGGCCAGGGGATACCTACGAGCAGTACTTC
cdr3_aa: CASSLGPGDTYEQYF

j_call: TRBJ1-4
d_call: .
v_call: TRBV7-9
clone_size: .
cdr3_nt: TGTGCCAGCAGCTTCCTTGGAGACGGGGTACATAATGAAAAACTGTTTTTT
cdr3_aa: CASSFLGDGVHNEKLFF

j_call: TRBJ2-1
d_call: .
v_call: TRBV18
clone_size: .
cdr3_nt: TGTGCCAGCTCACCGAAACCCAGGGGCTATGAGCAGTTCTTC
cdr3_aa: CASSPKPRGYEQFF

j_call: TRBJ1-1
d_call: TRBD1
v_call: TRBV4-1
clone_size: medium-sized
cdr3_nt: TGCGCCAGCAGCCTCCAGGGGGCTGACACTGAAGCTTTCTTT
cdr3_aa: CASSLQGADTEAFF

j_call: TRBJ1-3
d_call: TRBD1
v_call: TRBV9
clone_size: .
cdr3_nt: TGTGCCAGCAGCGTAGGGACAGGTTCTGGAAACACCATATATTTT
cdr3_aa: CASSVGTGSGNTIYF

j_call: TRBJ2-2
d_call: .
v_call: TRBV6-1
clone_size: .
cdr3_nt: TGTGCCAGCAGTATGGCCAACACCGGGGAGCTGTTTTTT
cdr3_aa: CASSMANTGELFF

j_call: TRBJ1-2
d_call: .
v_call: TRBV9
clone_size: few
cdr3_nt: TGTGCCAGCAGCGTAGGTCAGAGTTCAATCTATGGCTACACCTTC
cdr3_aa: CASSVGQSSIYGYTF

j_call: TRBJ1-3
d_call: TRBD1
v_call: TRBV6-6
clone_size: few
cdr3_nt: TGTGCCAGCAGTATCGGGGCAGGGGGCCGAAACACCATATATTTT
cdr3_aa: CASSIGAGGRNTIYF

j_call: TRBJ1-4
d_call: TRBD1
v_call: TRBV27
clone_size: .
cdr3_nt: TGTGCCAGCAGTTATATATCCGGGACAGGGGGCCATGAAAAACTGTTTTTT
cdr3_aa: CASSYISGTGGHEKLFF

j_call: TRBJ2-1
d_call: .
v_call: TRBV5-4
clone_size: .
cdr3_nt: TGTGCCAGCAGTTCCGACGGTTACAATGAGCAGTTCTTC
cdr3_aa: CASSSDGYNEQFF

j_call: TRBJ2-7
d_call: .
v_call: TRBV11-2
clone_size: once
cdr3_nt: TGTGCCAGCAGCTTAGGTTCGGGTTACGAGCAGTACTTC
cdr3_aa: CASSLGSGYEQYF

j_call: TRBJ2-1
d_call: .
v_call: TRBV19
clone_size: .
cdr3_nt: TGTGCCAGTAGTATAGATCCCAGCGGTACCTACAATGAGCAGTTCTTC
cdr3_aa: CASSIDPSGTYNEQFF

j_call: TRBJ2-7
d_call: .
v_call: TRBV13
clone_size: .
cdr3_nt: TGTGCCAGCAGCACCGGGGCAGGGGAATACGAGCAGTACTTC
cdr3_aa: CASSTGAGEYEQYF

j_call: TRBJ1-4
d_call: .
v_call: TRBV9
clone_size: .
cdr3_nt: TGTGCCAGCAGCGTGATCCCAAATGAAAAACTGTTTTTT
cdr3_aa: CASSVIPNEKLFF

j_call: TRBJ1-2
d_call: .
v_call: TRBV9
clone_size: once
cdr3_nt: TGTGCCAGCAGCGTAGGAGGGGGCTATGGCTACACCTTC
cdr3_aa: CASSVGGGYGYTF

j_call: TRBJ2-7
d_call: TRBD1
v_call: TRBV27
clone_size: .
cdr3_nt: TGTGCCAGCAGTCCAGGACAGGGGACATTCTACGAGCAGTACTTC
cdr3_aa: CASSPGQGTFYEQYF

j_call: TRBJ2-5
d_call: .
v_call: TRBV5-5
clone_size: .
cdr3_nt: TGTGCCAGCAGCTTACCAGGGGGGACACAAGAGACCCAGTACTTC
cdr3_aa: CASSLPGGTQETQYF

j_call: TRBJ2-7
d_call: .
v_call: TRBV29-1
clone_size: .
cdr3_nt: TGCAGCGTTGCGGGGATCCGACGGGCGGGCGAGCAGTACTTC
cdr3_aa: CSVAGIRRAGEQYF

j_call: TRBJ1-2
d_call: .
v_call: TRBV7-9
clone_size: .
cdr3_nt: TGTGCCAGCAGCCCGACAGGCCCGGGTGACTACACCTTC
cdr3_aa: CASSPTGPGDYTF

j_call: TRBJ2-7
d_call: .
v_call: TRBV7-2
clone_size: .
cdr3_nt: TGTGCCAGCAGCTTTACAGCAACCTCCTACGAGCAGTACTTC
cdr3_aa: CASSFTATSYEQYF

j_call: TRBJ2-7
d_call: .
v_call: TRBV5-6
clone_size: .
cdr3_nt: TGTGCCAGCAGCCCAGGGGGGTTGGGGCTCGAGCAGTACTTC
cdr3_aa: CASSPGGLGLEQYF

j_call: TRBJ1-2
d_call: TRBD1
v_call: TRBV27
clone_size: .
cdr3_nt: TGTGCCAGCAGTTTGACAGGGAACTATGGCTACACCTTC
cdr3_aa: CASSLTGNYGYTF

j_call: TRBJ2-2
d_call: .
v_call: TRBV4-1
clone_size: .
cdr3_nt: TGCGCCAGCAGAGGCTCCGGGGAGCTGTTTTTT
cdr3_aa: CASRGSGELFF

j_call: TRBJ2-3
d_call: TRBD1
v_call: TRBV5-1
clone_size: .
cdr3_nt: TGCGCCAGCAGCTTGGGTCCGGACAGGGGGACAGATACGCAGTATTTT
cdr3_aa: CASSLGPDRGTDTQYF

j_call: TRBJ2-6
d_call: .
v_call: TRBV9
clone_size: once
cdr3_nt: TGTGCCAGCAGCGTAGTGAGAGAATCTGGGGCCAACGTCCTGACTTTC
cdr3_aa: CASSVVRESGANVLTF

j_call: TRBJ1-5
d_call: .
v_call: TRBV7-9
clone_size: .
cdr3_nt: TGTGCCAGCAGCCTCATCCGTGACAGCAGGGAGGGTCAGCCCCAGCATTTT
cdr3_aa: CASSLIRDSREGQPQHF

j_call: TRBJ1-5
d_call: .
v_call: TRBV19
clone_size: .
cdr3_nt: TGTGCCAGTAGTATGTGGGGGGGTCAGCCCCAGCATTTT
cdr3_aa: CASSMWGGQPQHF

j_call: TRBJ2-1
d_call: .
v_call: TRBV4-2
clone_size: .
cdr3_nt: TGTGCCAGCAGCCAAGATCGGGGAGACCACCATTCCTACAATGAGCAGTTCTTC
cdr3_aa: CASSQDRGDHHSYNEQFF

j_call: TRBJ2-7
d_call: .
v_call: TRBV27
clone_size: .
cdr3_nt: TGTGCCAGCAGACGGGGGGCTGTCGAGCAGTACTTC
cdr3_aa: CASRRGAVEQYF

j_call: TRBJ1-2
d_call: TRBD1
v_call: TRBV10-1
clone_size: once
cdr3_nt: TGCGCCAGCAGTGGCCGACCGGACAGGGACGTATATGGCTACACCTTC
cdr3_aa: CASSGRPDRDVYGYTF

j_call: TRBJ2-1
d_call: .
v_call: TRBV5-1
clone_size: .
cdr3_nt: TGCGCCAGCAGCTTGGTGGGGATCGGCAATGAGCAGTTCTTC
cdr3_aa: CASSLVGIGNEQFF

j_call: TRBJ1-1
d_call: .
v_call: TRBV11-2
clone_size: .
cdr3_nt: TGTGCCAGCAGCTTAGGGTCCCTGGGGGCTTTCTTT
cdr3_aa: CASSLGSLGAFF

j_call: TRBJ1-1
d_call: .
v_call: TRBV19
clone_size: .
cdr3_nt: TGTGCCAGTAGTATATCAGGGATCACTGAAGCTTTCTTT
cdr3_aa: CASSISGITEAFF

j_call: TRBJ2-7
d_call: .
v_call: TRBV27
clone_size: medium-sized
cdr3_nt: TGTGCCAGCTTCGGGGTTTCCTACGAGCAGTACTTC
cdr3_aa: CASFGVSYEQYF

j_call: TRBJ2-1
d_call: .
v_call: TRBV9
clone_size: few
cdr3_nt: TGTGCCAGCAGCGTAGGAGGGGCTGAGCAGTTCTTC
cdr3_aa: CASSVGGAEQFF

j_call: TRBJ1-4
d_call: .
v_call: TRBV10-3
clone_size: .
cdr3_nt: TGTGCCATCAGTGATCAGGGAGAAGAAAAACTGTTTTTT
cdr3_aa: CAISDQGEEKLFF

j_call: TRBJ2-1
d_call: TRBD2
v_call: TRBV6-6
clone_size: .
cdr3_nt: TGTGCCAGCACCCTCTGGTTGGGGGGGATCGATGAGCAGTTCTTC
cdr3_aa: CASTLWLGGIDEQFF

j_call: TRBJ2-7
d_call: TRBD2
v_call: TRBV9
clone_size: .
cdr3_nt: TGTGCCAGCAGCGTAGTGGGGGGAGGGATCGACGAGCAGTACTTC
cdr3_aa: CASSVVGGGIDEQYF

j_call: TRBJ1-1
d_call: .
v_call: TRBV2
clone_size: .
cdr3_nt: TGTGCCAGCAGTGATTTGGTCACGAACACTGAAGCTTTCTTT
cdr3_aa: CASSDLVTNTEAFF

j_call: TRBJ2-7
d_call: TRBD1
v_call: TRBV5-4
clone_size: .
cdr3_nt: TGTGCCAGCAGCTTGGAGACAGGGAGTGAGCAGTACTTC
cdr3_aa: CASSLETGSEQYF

j_call: TRBJ2-3
d_call: .
v_call: TRBV4-1
clone_size: .
cdr3_nt: TGCGCCAGCAGCCAGAGAGAGAGCCTAGGGGCTGATACGCAGTATTTT
cdr3_aa: CASSQRESLGADTQYF

j_call: TRBJ2-7
d_call: .
v_call: TRBV9
clone_size: .
cdr3_nt: TGTGCCAGCTCCGGACCGTCCTCCGAGCAGTACTTC
cdr3_aa: CASSGPSSEQYF

j_call: TRBJ2-3
d_call: .
v_call: TRBV7-6
clone_size: few
cdr3_nt: TGTGCCAGCAGCCCAAACCTGGATACGCAGTATTTT
cdr3_aa: CASSPNLDTQYF

j_call: TRBJ2-7
d_call: TRBD2
v_call: TRBV5-6
clone_size: .
cdr3_nt: TGTGCCAGCAGCTTACGGCGGGAGGTCTTGGAGCAGTACTTC
cdr3_aa: CASSLRREVLEQYF

j_call: TRBJ2-5
d_call: .
v_call: TRBV5-1
clone_size: .
cdr3_nt: TGCGCCAGCCGACGATACGGGGGACAAGAGACCCAGTACTTC
cdr3_aa: CASRRYGGQETQYF

j_call: TRBJ1-5
d_call: TRBD1
v_call: TRBV4-1
clone_size: .
cdr3_nt: TGCGCCAGCAGCGGTACAGGGGTTCAGCCCCAGCATTTT
cdr3_aa: CASSGTGVQPQHF

j_call: TRBJ1-2
d_call: .
v_call: TRBV23-1
clone_size: .
cdr3_nt: TGCGCCAGCAGTCGAAACAATATCTATGGCTACACCTTC
cdr3_aa: CASSRNNIYGYTF

j_call: TRBJ1-4
d_call: TRBD1
v_call: TRBV4-1
clone_size: .
cdr3_nt: TGCGCCAGCAGCCAAGAGACAGGGACTAATGAAAAACTGTTTTTT
cdr3_aa: CASSQETGTNEKLFF

j_call: TRBJ2-5
d_call: .
v_call: TRBV2
clone_size: .
cdr3_nt: TGTGCCAGCAGTGGGCTAGCCCCCCAAGAGACCCAGTACTTC
cdr3_aa: CASSGLAPQETQYF

j_call: TRBJ2-7
d_call: .
v_call: TRBV5-1
clone_size: .
cdr3_nt: TGCGCCAGCAGCTTGGTAGGGCCAACCTACGAGCAGTACTTC
cdr3_aa: CASSLVGPTYEQYF

j_call: TRBJ2-2
d_call: .
v_call: TRBV4-2
clone_size: .
cdr3_nt: TGTGCCAGCAGCCAAGATTGGACTATTCCCTGGGAGCTGTTTTTT
cdr3_aa: CASSQDWTIPWELFF

j_call: TRBJ1-4
d_call: .
v_call: TRBV25-1
clone_size: .
cdr3_nt: TGTGCCAGCAGTGAATCCCAGGGGCGAGAAAAACTGTTTTTT
cdr3_aa: CASSESQGREKLFF

j_call: TRBJ2-1
d_call: TRBD1
v_call: TRBV6-1
clone_size: .
cdr3_nt: TGTGCCAGCAGTGAACCCGGGACAGGGTACAATGAGCAGTTCTTC
cdr3_aa: CASSEPGTGYNEQFF

j_call: TRBJ2-7
d_call: TRBD1
v_call: TRBV5-4
clone_size: .
cdr3_nt: TGTGCCAGCAGCCTCGGACAGGGCCCTTGGGAGCAGTACTTC
cdr3_aa: CASSLGQGPWEQYF

j_call: TRBJ1-2
d_call: TRBD1
v_call: TRBV27
clone_size: .
cdr3_nt: TGTGCCAGCAGTCTACAGGGGGGCTATGGCTACACCTTC
cdr3_aa: CASSLQGGYGYTF

j_call: TRBJ2-1
d_call: TRBD2
v_call: TRBV5-1
clone_size: .
cdr3_nt: TGCGCCAGCACGACTAGCGGGAGTGGGAATGAGCAGTTCTTC
cdr3_aa: CASTTSGSGNEQFF